This T cell receptor (beta chain) was identified in a study of breast tumors, draining lymph nodes, adjacent tissues. The germline gives CDR1 MRHNA, CDR2 SNTAGT. The J segment lost 3 bases and the V segment lost 3 bases, leaving 10 bases of the junction unmatched. The CDR3 totals 16 residues. Breast cancer patients provided tissue from their axillary draining lymph nodes. This clonotype was seen many times. In TCRdb, the multiplex PCR reads were re-called with MiXCR into one record per CDR3 protein. The sample lists 70,000 to 85,000 distinct CDR3 sequences, under 25% occurring once. The V and J genes are TRBV6-4 and TRBJ2-7; TRBD1 matches 8 bases. The clonotype comes from a female donor with breast cancer. Some clones in this sample may be carry-over from other donors' samples. Input material: axillary lymph node tissue. The chain's CDR3 is CASSERSGTGFYEQYF. CDR3 DNA sequence: TGTGCCAGCAGTGAACGATCCGGGACAGGCTTCTACGAGCAGTACTTC.